Each of the 30 T cell receptor beta chains below was sequenced from the same sample in a study of beta chain features in type 1 diabetes. The whole isolated RNA underwent reverse transcription, so sequencing captured expressed TCRB transcripts. The repertoire was sequenced with immunoSEQ multiplex PCR; TCRdb's copy has only in-frame clones and lacks some. The table shows more than 85,000 clones, with approximately 39% occurring only once. The sequencing sample was made of stem cell memory CD4+ T cells from blood. The receptors originated from a woman between 18 and 30 years old in good health.

This clone has just a few counts. The chain uses TRBV29-1 and TRBJ2-7, with D unclear. Trimming took 0 bases from V and 4 from J, leaving 10 bases between them. The CDR3 totals 13 residues. CDR1 and CDR2 (germline): SQVTM, ANQGSEA. The chain's CDR3 is CSVEENTAYEQYF. DNA of the CDR3: TGCAGCGTTGAAGAGAACACCGCTTACGAGCAGTACTTC.

A few counts support this clone. The chain uses TRBV2 and TRBJ2-1; D unclear. The CDR3 length is 15 residues. With 6 bases removed from V and 3 bases from J, the gap between germline ends came to 15 bases. Germline V lookup: CDR1 SNHLY, CDR2 FYNNEI. CDR3 in DNA: TGTGCCAGCAGCCGCAGGCAGGTAAACTACAATGAGCAGTTCTTC. This translates into CASSRRQVNYNEQFF.

The chain joins TRBV30 to TRBJ2-3, with 9 bases that match TRBD2. After removal of 3 bases from V and 4 bases from J, the junction contained 2 bases not matched to a gene. There are 13 residues in the CDR3. Germline V lookup: CDR1 GTSNPN, CDR2 SVGIG (reference sequence). As DNA, the CDR3 is TGTGCCTGGAGCCGGACTAGCGCAGATACGCAGTATTTT. Protein product: CAWSRTSADTQYF.

This sequence joins TRBV28 and TRBJ1-2; D is unresolved. CDR1 and CDR2 (germline): MDHEN, SYDVKM. V was cut by 3 bases and J by 4 bases, with 12 bases left in between. This CDR3 contains 14 residues. The CDR3 loop reads CASSLAQVVYGYTF. CDR3 DNA: TGTGCCAGCAGTTTGGCCCAAGTGGTCTATGGCTACACCTTC.

The chain joins TRBV5-1 to TRBJ1-2; perhaps TRBD1 as D (6 bases). This CDR3 comprises 13 residues. V was trimmed by 2 bases and J by 7 bases, leaving 12 bases between them. Germline CDR1 and CDR2: SGHRS and YFSETQ. The CDR3 sequence is CASSFGGGAGYTF. CDR3 bases: TGCGCCAGCAGCTTCGGAGGGGGGGCTGGCTACACCTTC.

The chain carries TRBV9 and TRBJ1-3; no clear D. Germline V lookup: CDR1 SGDLS, CDR2 YYNGEE. V lost 0 bases and J 0 bases, leaving 7 bases between the germline ends. This CDR3 is built from 15 residues. The CDR3 DNA reads TGTGCCAGCAGCGTAGGATTCAGCTCTGGAAACACCATATATTTT. Protein sequence: CASSVGFSSGNTIYF.

The CDR3 here is CATLGGVEVNQPQHF. The CDR3 DNA sequence: TGTGCCACCTTGGGGGGAGTTGAAGTTAATCAGCCCCAGCATTTT. V and J are TRBV28 and TRBJ1-5; perhaps TRBD1 as D (5 bases). V gave up 10 bases and J gave up 4 bases, with 20 bases separating them. CDR1 MDHEN and CDR2 SYDVKM come from the germline V gene. This CDR3 has 15 amino acids. Looking up the rest from reference TRBV28 and TRBJ1-5 gives the full variable domain: DVKVTQSSRYLVKRTGEKVFLECVQDMDHENMFWYRQDPGLGLRLIYFSYDVKMKEKGDIPEGYSVSREKKERFSLILESASTNQTSMYLCATLGGVEVNQPQHFGDGTRLSIL.

In the case of this clone: The sample carries other DNA sequences with the same CDR3. The genes are TRBV20-1 and TRBJ2-7; no clear D gene. V lost 0 bases, J lost 3 bases, and 3 bases lay in between. Germline values: CDR1 DFQATT, CDR2 SNEGSKA (reference sequence). This CDR3 has 11 amino acids. In DNA form, the CDR3 reads TGCAGTGCTAGAGATAACTACGAGCAGTACTTC. Its protein product is CSARDNYEQYF.

The rearrangement links TRBV7-9 to TRBJ2-6, with TRBD2 matching over 11 bases. J was trimmed by 0 bases and V by 5 bases; bases with no gene match: 6. This CDR3 comprises 18 residues. The germline CDR1 and CDR2 sequences are SEHNR and FQNEAQ (reference sequence). The CDR3 bases are TGTGCCAGCAGCGTCCGACTAGCGGGGCGCTCTGGGGCCAACGTCCTGACTTTC. It is translated as CASSVRLAGRSGANVLTF.

The table lists this clone with a few counts. The rearrangement joins TRBV7-9 to TRBJ2-5; 11 nucleotides align to TRBD1. Per the germline V gene, CDR1 is SEHNR and CDR2 is FQNEAQ (reference sequence). V dropped 5 bases and J dropped 6; count of bases not matched to a gene: 14. This CDR3 is 17 amino acids long. DNA for the CDR3: TGTGCCAGCAGCCTTTGGTTCGGACAGGGGGCGCGAAAGACCCAGTACTTC. Protein: CASSLWFGQGARKTQYF.

The chain links TRBV6-6 to TRBJ2-5, with TRBD2 identical over 11 bases. This CDR3 is built from 14 residues. V was pared by 6 bases and J by 2 bases, with 2 bases of the junction left unmatched. In germline, CDR1 is MNHNY, CDR2 SVGAGI (reference sequence). The CDR3 reads CASRLAGVQETQYF. The CDR3 DNA reads as TGTGCCAGCAGACTAGCGGGGGTACAAGAGACCCAGTACTTC.

The chain couples TRBV28 to TRBJ2-7, with D perhaps TRBD2 (5 bases). The germline V gene encodes CDR1 MDHEN and CDR2 SYDVKM. The germline V and J ends were trimmed by 3 bases and 2 bases, with 17 bases remaining between them. This CDR3 region has 16 residues. This chain's CDR3 is CASSFPSPGLTYEQYF. The CDR3 bases are TGTGCCAGCAGTTTCCCCTCTCCGGGGTTAACCTACGAGCAGTACTTC.

This chain uses TRBV7-8 with TRBJ1-1; D not resolved. Per germline, CDR1 SGHVS and CDR2 FQNEAQ. Trimming removed 4 bases at V and 0 bases at J, with 9 bases between. This CDR3 is built from 14 residues. For the CDR3, the DNA is TGTGCCAGCAGCTACGGACTCTTGAACACTGAAGCTTTCTTT. Protein product: CASSYGLLNTEAFF.

A few counts support this clone. J is TRBJ2-3 and V is TRBV28; the match to TRBD2 covers 7 bases. The CDR3 totals 16 residues. V dropped 5 bases and J dropped 0; count of bases not matched to a gene: 8. The germline CDR1 and CDR2 sequences are MDHEN and SYDVKM. The CDR3 loop is CASSLLAGSSTDTQYF. DNA of the CDR3: TGTGCCAGCAGTCTCTTAGCGGGCTCTAGCACAGATACGCAGTATTTT. The complete variable domain, with remaining parts taken from reference TRBV28 and TRBJ2-3, reads DVKVTQSSRYLVKRTGEKVFLECVQDMDHENMFWYRQDPGLGLRLIYFSYDVKMKEKGDIPEGYSVSREKKERFSLILESASTNQTSMYLCASSLLAGSSTDTQYFGPGTRLTVL.

The chain couples TRBV7-9 to TRBJ2-3; tentative D call: TRBD1 (6 bases). V gave up 5 bases and J gave up 5 bases, with 20 bases separating them. CDR1 and CDR2 (germline): SEHNR, FQNEAQ (reference sequence). This CDR3 region has 16 residues. This CDR3 reads CASSLAIQQGRDTQYF. For the CDR3, the DNA is TGTGCCAGCAGCCTCGCAATACAACAGGGCCGAGATACGCAGTATTTT.

The rearrangement joins TRBV18 to TRBJ2-2, with D hard to call. Germline CDR1 is KGHSH and CDR2 is LQKENI. Trimming stripped 3 bases from V and 0 bases from J, with 8 bases between. The CDR3 is 15 amino acids. The DNA for the CDR3 is TGTGCCAGCTCACCGAAACGGTCGAACACCGGGGAGCTGTTTTTT. Residues: CASSPKRSNTGELFF.

V is TRBV29-1 and J is TRBJ2-5, with D perhaps TRBD1 (5 bases). The germline gives CDR1 SQVTM, CDR2 ANQGSEA. Trimming took off 5 bases at V and 0 bases at J, with 10 bases between the two ends. The CDR3 runs 13 residues. The CDR3 protein is CSVMTAYQETQYF. As DNA, the CDR3 is TGCAGCGTTATGACAGCTTACCAAGAGACCCAGTACTTC.

This clone has only a few counts. The V and J genes are TRBV7-2 and TRBJ1-2; D not certain. Germline V CDR1 and CDR2: SGHTA, FQGNSA. The CDR3 is made up of 11 amino acids. The ends were cut back, 8 bases at V and 8 bases at J, with 12 bases in the middle. CDR3 sequence (DNA): TGTGCCAGCGCTGGATCGGGGGGCTACACCTTC. This sequence encodes CASAGSGGYTF.

This clone was seen only a few times. This chain uses TRBV18 with TRBJ1-5; D is undetermined. Trimming took 5 bases from V and 7 from J, leaving 18 bases between them. CDR1 and CDR2 (germline): KGHSH, LQKENI. This CDR3 has 15 amino acids. The CDR3 reads CASSVVGRSTQPQHF. CDR3 DNA sequence: TGTGCCAGCTCAGTGGTGGGGAGATCGACCCAGCCCCAGCATTTT.

V and J are TRBV29-1 and TRBJ2-1; TRBD2 aligns across 8 bases. This CDR3 comprises 13 residues. Germline assignment: CDR1 SQVTM and CDR2 ANQGSEA. The V gene end was trimmed by 7 bases and the J gene end by 8 bases; junction bases not matched to a gene: 10. CDR3: CSGDSGVMDEQFF. For the CDR3, the DNA is TGCAGCGGGGATAGCGGGGTTATGGATGAGCAGTTCTTC.

V gene TRBV5-4 combines with J gene TRBJ2-2; TRBD2 aligns across 7 bases. V trimming: 4 bases; J trimming: 7 bases; junction bases outside the gene matches: 13. The CDR3 covers 16 residues. Germline CDR1 and CDR2: SGHNT and YYREEE (reference sequence). The CDR3: CASSALTSFSVGELFF. DNA of the CDR3: TGTGCCAGCAGCGCCCTGACTAGCTTTTCAGTCGGGGAGCTGTTTTTT.

In this sample, this clone turned up a few times. The V and J genes are TRBV29-1 and TRBJ1-1; 8 nucleotides align to TRBD1. The CDR3 runs to 15 residues. CDR1 and CDR2 (germline): SQVTM, ANQGSEA. With 5 bases clipped from V and 7 bases from J, the junction kept 15 bases outside the gene matches. Written as DNA, the CDR3 is TGCAGCGTTACCGGACAGGGTAGGACGAGGGGTGAAGCTTTCTTT. Protein: CSVTGQGRTRGEAFF.

V usage is TRBV6-5 and J usage is TRBJ1-1, with D hard to call. Trimming removed 4 bases from V and 4 bases from J, with 7 bases in between. The CDR3 has 12 amino acids. Germline CDR1 MNHEY, CDR2 SVGAGI. In DNA, the CDR3 is TGTGCCAGCAGTTCGCGGGGCACTGAAGCTTTCTTT. As protein: CASSSRGTEAFF.

This clone was seen more than once but under ten times. The chain is built from TRBV30 and TRBJ1-3; TRBD1 agrees at 8 bases. The CDR3 length is 15 residues. CDR1 is GTSNPN, CDR2 SVGIG, per germline (reference sequence). After removal of 3 bases from V and 4 bases from J, the junction contained 8 bases not matched to a gene. The CDR3 region has the DNA TGTGCCTGGAGCGGACAGGGAATCCTCGGAAACACCATATATTTT. This gives the protein CAWSGQGILGNTIYF.

The chain couples TRBV5-1 to TRBJ2-1, with TRBD2 matching over 9 bases. The CDR3 spans 16 residues. The V gene end was trimmed by 7 bases and the J gene end by 2 bases; junction bases not matched to a gene: 10. CDR1 is SGHRS and CDR2 is YFSETQ in the germline V gene. This CDR3 reads CASSGGRALPYNEQFF. The CDR3 DNA follows: TGCGCCAGCTCCGGCGGGAGGGCTTTACCCTACAATGAGCAGTTCTTC.

The chain combines TRBV7-6 with TRBJ2-7; weak D call: TRBD1 (6 bases). V shed 0 bases and J shed 5 bases, with 17 bases lying between them. The CDR3 runs to 16 residues. Germline CDR1 is SGHVS and CDR2 is FNYEAQ. The CDR3 spells CASSLALGQTRDEQYF. CDR3 nucleotide sequence: TGTGCCAGCAGCTTAGCCTTGGGACAAACCCGGGACGAGCAGTACTTC. Variable domain in full (rest from reference TRBV7-6 and TRBJ2-7): GAGVSQSPRYKVTKRGQDVALRCDPISGHVSLYWYRQALGQGPEFLTYFNYEAQQDKSGLPNDRFSAERPEGSISTLTIQRTEQRDSAMYRCASSLALGQTRDEQYFGPGTRLTVT.

The chain carries TRBV11-1 and TRBJ2-3, with 7 bases matching TRBD1. Germline values: CDR1 SGHAT, CDR2 FQDESV (reference sequence). J lost 5 bases, V lost 4 bases, and 6 bases had no gene match. The CDR3 extends over 14 amino acids. In nucleotides, the CDR3 is TGTGCCAGCAGCTGGACAGGTCGTCTAGATACGCAGTATTTT. This gives the protein CASSWTGRLDTQYF. Looking up the rest from reference TRBV11-1 and TRBJ2-3 gives the full variable domain: EAEVAQSPRYKITEKSQAVAFWCDPISGHATLYWYRQILGQGPELLVQFQDESVVDDSQLPKDRFSAERLKGVDSTLKIQPAELGDSAMYLCASSWTGRLDTQYFGPGTRLTVL.

V usage is TRBV2 and J usage is TRBJ1-1; weak D call: TRBD1 (5 bases). The CDR3 is 14 amino acids. Trimming took 8 bases from V and 1 from J, leaving 14 bases between them. Per germline, CDR1 SNHLY and CDR2 FYNNEI. The CDR3 coding sequence is TGTGCCAGCCATATCCAGGGCCAGAACACTGAAGCTTTCTTT. Translating gives CASHIQGQNTEAFF. Drawing the rest from reference TRBV2 and TRBJ1-1, the complete variable domain is EPEVTQTPSHQVTQMGQEVILRCVPISNHLYFYWYRQILGQKVEFLVSFYNNEISEKSEIFDDQFSVERPDGSNFTLKIRSTKLEDSAMYFCASHIQGQNTEAFFGQGTRLTVV.

This clone was observed at least ten times. The CDR3 coding sequence is TGTGCCAGCAGCTCAACAGCTCTCTATGGCTACACCTTC. As protein: CASSSTALYGYTF. The rearrangement uses TRBV7-9 and TRBJ1-2; D gene unclear. The CDR3 has 13 residues. Germline CDR1 SEHNR, CDR2 FQNEAQ (reference sequence). The V and J ends lost 4 bases and 4 bases respectively, with 10 bases between them.

This chain connects TRBV7-3 to TRBJ1-1, with D hard to call. The V gene lost 2 bases and the J gene lost 6 bases, with 10 bases spanning the gap. This CDR3 contains 13 residues. Germline assignment: CDR1 SGHTA and CDR2 FQGTGA. The CDR3 sequence: CASSLQSSAEAFF. CDR3 DNA sequence: TGTGCCAGCAGCTTACAGTCGAGCGCTGAAGCTTTCTTT.